This TCR beta chain emerged from a study of shared clonotypes between healthy human individuals. The study's findings and limits: Sorted-subset sequencing, rarefaction showed, was incomplete despite large depth.

On this clone itself: Antigen: not known.

Naive CD8 cells lacked CD45RO, underwent positive selection for CCR7 and left out terminally differentiated effector memory CD45RA+ cells. All donors were healthy HIV-negative adults lacking recent acute infections or vaccinations. Samples underwent the assay at deep level. Replicate PCRs from sorted subsets contained roughly 220 ng DNA, which is some 29,000 T cell genomes. The data were produced by immunoSEQ multiplex PCR, yet TCRdb's version contains in-frame clones alone and is incomplete. The table has roughly 890,000 clones, 85% to 95% seen once. V lost 0 bases and J lost 2; bases outside the gene matches: 7. Germline assignment: CDR1 MGHRA and CDR2 YSYEKL. The CDR3 is 17 residues long.

Input material: naive CD8+ T cells sorted from blood. The chain carries TRBV4-1 and TRBJ2-1; 7 bases line up with TRBD2. This TCR was sampled from a man younger than 40 in good health. The CDR3 region is CASSQDIQRDPYNEQFF. CDR3 in DNA: TGCGCCAGCAGCCAAGATATCCAGCGGGACCCCTACAATGAGCAGTTCTTC.